This T cell receptor beta chain was observed in a study of blood T cell repertoires in COVID-19. Study details: Both acute and convalescent COVID-19 samples were obtained from the United States, Italy and Spain. T cells, B-cell-depleted T cells, or PBMCs provided the cDNA or gDNA that served as material.

In this sample, this clone turned up once. Repertoires were generated with immunoSEQ multiplex PCR, while TCRdb's copy carries only in-frame clones and drops some. The table includes about 140,000 clones, just under 90% detected once. The germline CDR1 and CDR2 sequences are SNHLY and FYNNEI. This CDR3 is 13 amino acids long. V was cut by 6 bases and J by 2 bases, with 8 bases left in between. The chain employs TRBV2 and TRBJ1-3, with D hard to call. This clonotype was sampled from a woman aged 40 to 49 with acute or convalescent COVID-19. Sequencing used peripheral blood. The CDR3 is CASSASPGNTIYF. The DNA of the CDR3 is TGTGCCAGCAGCGCGAGCCCTGGAAACACCATATATTTT.